Included here is one T cell receptor (beta chain) sequence, with context. This record belongs to a study of cytomegalovirus exposure and HLA in healthy donors. PCR employed 60 Vbeta and 13 Jbeta primers. Source study methods: A later analysis tallied about 80 million unique TCR beta chains, 9.5 million to 14 million of them shared. The data were produced by immunoSEQ multiplex PCR, yet TCRdb's version contains in-frame clones alone and is incomplete. V, J and clone size are those of that table, while D and trimming were read from the DNA. The data hold about 150,000 clones, with approximately 82% observed a single time. The CDR3 extends over 15 amino acids. Per the germline V gene, CDR1 is LNHDA and CDR2 is SQIVND (reference sequence). V lost 3 bases and J lost 0, with 9 bases in between.

The chain links TRBV19 to TRBJ2-1; the D is unclear. Sequencing was done on a sample of PBMCs. The clonotype originates from a young man in good health and CMV-seropositive. CDR3 amino acids: CASSISRTSYNEQFF. The CDR3 region has the DNA TGTGCCAGTAGTATCTCCAGAACCTCCTACAATGAGCAGTTCTTC. Looking up the rest from reference TRBV19 and TRBJ2-1 gives the full variable domain: DGGITQSPKYLFRKEGQNVTLSCEQNLNHDAMYWYRQDPGQGLRLIYYSQIVNDFQKGDIAEGYSVSREKKESFPLTVTSAQKNPTAFYLCASSISRTSYNEQFFGPGTRLTVL.